A single sample is the source of the 29 T cell receptor beta chains below, sequenced in a study of CD8 T cells in ankylosing spondylitis. TCRdb processed the 5' RACE reads anew with MiXCR; each CDR3 protein has one entry. The sample has just over 350,000 distinct CDR3 sequences, around 20% seen once. Specimen: blood, either unsorted or a sorted T cell fraction (not recorded which). Receptors were obtained from a male donor with ankylosing spondylitis or in good health (not recorded which).

V is TRBV6-1 and J is TRBJ2-3, with TRBD1 matching 9 bases. The CDR3 spans 16 residues. The ends lost 3 bases at V and 4 bases at J; junction bases unmatched: 8. Germline V CDR1 and CDR2: MNHNS, SASEGT. CDR3 protein: CASSDRGTGYADTQYF. The DNA for the CDR3 is TGTGCCAGCAGTGATCGTGGGACAGGGTATGCAGATACGCAGTATTTT.

The chain carries TRBV5-6 and TRBJ2-3; TRBD1 matches 7 bases. After removal of 0 bases from V and 2 bases from J, the junction contained 9 bases not matched to a gene. Germline assignment: CDR1 SGHDT and CDR2 YYEEEE. The CDR3 is made up of 17 amino acids. The CDR3 DNA reads TGTGCCAGCAGCTTGGGGGACAGCCCTTTCATCACAGATACGCAGTATTTT. This gives the protein CASSLGDSPFITDTQYF.

This clonotype has a handful of counts. J is TRBJ2-7 and V is TRBV12-3 or TRBV12-4; D is possibly TRBD1 (6 bases). V gave up 9 bases and J gave up 1 base, with 13 bases separating them. The CDR3 runs 13 residues. The CDR3 sequence: CASQSGHSYEQYF. CDR3 nucleotides: TGTGCCAGTCAATCGGGACATTCCTACGAGCAGTACTTC.

This clonotype was counted only a few times. The chain employs TRBV12-3 or TRBV12-4 and TRBJ2-2, with a tentative D call TRBD2 (6 bases). Trimming took off 3 bases at V and 8 bases at J, with 13 bases between the two ends. This CDR3 region has 14 residues. CDR3 nucleotides: TGTGCCAGCAGTTTTGGGACTGAGGGAGGGGAGCTGTTTTTT. Amino acid sequence: CASSFGTEGGELFF.

The chain is built from TRBV4-1 and TRBJ2-3; TRBD2 agrees at 11 bases. The germline CDR1 and CDR2 sequences are MGHRA and YSYEKL. V lost 1 base to trimming and J lost 2 bases; unmatched junction nucleotides: 8. CDR3 length: 18 amino acids. CDR3 loop: CASSQVPASGGLTDTQYF. CDR3 DNA: TGCGCCAGCAGCCAAGTGCCCGCTAGCGGGGGGCTCACAGATACGCAGTATTTT.

The chain is built from TRBV15 and TRBJ2-7; maybe TRBD1 (5 bases). V lost 0 bases and J 7 bases, leaving 10 bases between the germline ends. The CDR3 contains 13 residues. In germline, CDR1 is LNHNV, CDR2 YYDKDF (reference sequence). CDR3 nucleotide sequence: TGTGCCACCAGCAGAGATGGACAACTGGAGCAGTACTTC. Translating it yields CATSRDGQLEQYF.

This clonotype came up a few times. This chain links TRBV4-1 with TRBJ2-7; D gene ambiguous. Between the trimmed V and J ends, which lost 5 bases and 4 bases, there was a span of 6 bases. Looked up from germline, CDR1 is MGHRA and CDR2 is YSYEKL. The CDR3 runs to 11 residues. CDR3 DNA sequence: TGCGCCAGCAGCTACGCGTACGAGCAGTACTTC. This encodes CASSYAYEQYF.

The sample holds a few counts of this clonotype. The chain carries TRBV4-1 and TRBJ2-7; tentative D call: TRBD1 (6 bases). V lost 1 base, J lost 1 base, and 8 bases lay in between. This CDR3 is 14 amino acids long. The germline CDR1 and CDR2 sequences are MGHRA and YSYEKL. The DNA for the CDR3 is TGCGCCAGCAGCCAAGCTCAGGGGTCCTACGAGCAGTACTTC. It specifies CASSQAQGSYEQYF.

This chain connects TRBV5-1 to TRBJ2-7; D unclear. Between the trimmed V and J ends, which lost 3 bases and 6 bases, there was a span of 10 bases. This CDR3 spans 12 amino acids. Germline CDR1 SGHRS, CDR2 YFSETQ. The CDR3 nucleotides read TGCGCCAGCAGCTCAGACCGGGCCGAGCAGTACTTC. Translation: CASSSDRAEQYF.

The table lists this clonotype with many counts. This chain joins TRBV29-1 and TRBJ2-5; 9 bases map to TRBD1. The V gene end was trimmed by 7 bases and the J gene end by 2 bases; junction bases not matched to a gene: 5. CDR3 size: 13 residues. Germline CDR1 and CDR2: SQVTM and ANQGSEA. The CDR3 sequence: CSAGDRDQETQYF. CDR3 nucleotides: TGCAGCGCTGGGGACAGGGATCAAGAGACCCAGTACTTC.

CDR3 coding DNA: TGTGCCAGCAGTTTAGCCTGGGGACAGGGGGAGACCCAGTACTTC. Its protein is CASSLAWGQGETQYF. The chain carries TRBV12-3 or TRBV12-4 and TRBJ2-5, with TRBD1 matching 10 bases. V shed 0 bases and J 5 bases; nucleotides not matched to a gene: 3. The CDR3 has 15 residues.

The chain is built from TRBV12-3 or TRBV12-4 and TRBJ2-7; a possible D gene is TRBD1 (6 bases). The V end lost 8 bases, the J end lost 2 bases, and 13 bases lay between the germline ends. The CDR3 runs to 13 residues. The CDR3 loop reads CASGMGATYEQYF. CDR3 DNA sequence: TGTGCCAGCGGGATGGGGGCGACCTACGAGCAGTACTTC.

The chain couples TRBV11-2 to TRBJ2-3, with a weak D call TRBD2 (7 bases). This CDR3 comprises 15 residues. Trimming cost V 3 bases and J 4 bases, with 14 bases left between them. Per germline, CDR1 SGHAT and CDR2 FQNNGV. CDR3 residues: CASSFLGGAADTQYF. CDR3 in DNA: TGTGCCAGCAGCTTTTTAGGGGGGGCGGCAGATACGCAGTATTTT. The complete variable domain, with remaining parts taken from reference TRBV11-2 and TRBJ2-3, reads EAGVAQSPRYKIIEKRQSVAFWCNPISGHATLYWYQQILGQGPKLLIQFQNNGVVDDSQLPKDRFSAERLKGVDSTLKIQPAKLEDSAVYLCASSFLGGAADTQYFGPGTRLTVL.

This clonotype came up a few times. The J gene is TRBJ2-3, the V gene TRBV10-3; 8 bases are a match to TRBD2. Germline lookup yields CDR1 ENHRY and CDR2 SYGVKD. Germline trimming cut 4 bases from V and 1 base from J; bases unmatched to any gene: 4. CDR3 length equals 15 residues. CDR3 sequence: CAISGSGEGTDTQYF. The CDR3 DNA reads as TGTGCCATCAGTGGTAGCGGGGAGGGCACAGATACGCAGTATTTT.

In the case of this clonotype: The junction departs from the called germline gene at one end, perhaps through a read error. The chain carries TRBV10-3 and TRBJ2-5, with TRBD1 as a possible D gene (6 bases). The CDR3 runs 13 residues. Germline V lookup: CDR1 ENHRY, CDR2 SYGVKD. The CDR3 sequence is CAISHGPLQGKNF. As DNA, the CDR3 is TGTGCCATCAGCCATGGGCCGCTACAGGGAAAAAACTTC.

This clonotype was observed many times. The J gene is TRBJ1-1, the V gene TRBV7-6; tentative D call: TRBD1 (5 bases). Germline V gene sequence: CDR1 SGHVS, CDR2 FNYEAQ. V lost 5 bases and J 6 bases, leaving 16 bases between the germline ends. The CDR3 runs to 14 residues. CDR3 nucleotide sequence: TGTGCCAGCAGCCCGGGACTCCAAGGGGCTGAAGCTTTCTTT. This codes for CASSPGLQGAEAFF.

CDR3 sequence: CSAEDRTTTYEQYF. The CDR3 DNA reads TGCAGTGCGGAGGACAGAACGACAACCTACGAGCAGTACTTC. The chain carries TRBV20-1 and TRBJ2-7; a possible D gene is TRBD1 (6 bases). V dropped 6 bases and J dropped 2 bases, with 17 bases sitting between them. This CDR3 comprises 14 residues. Germline CDR1 reads DFQATT; CDR2 reads SNEGSKA (reference sequence).

V gene TRBV12-3 or TRBV12-4 combines with J gene TRBJ2-1, with D perhaps TRBD1 or TRBD2 (6 bases each). The length of the CDR3 is 12 residues. V was clipped by 11 bases and J by 7 bases, with 15 bases between them. CDR3 nucleotides: TGTGCCTCTGGGGGGCAACGGAATGAGCAGTTCTTC. Protein product: CASGGQRNEQFF.

This clonotype was observed a handful of times. The chain combines TRBV15 with TRBJ2-7; D is perhaps TRBD2 (5 bases). CDR3 length: 16 amino acids. V lost 3 bases, J lost 3 bases, and 18 bases lay in between. From germline, CDR1 is LNHNV and CDR2 YYDKDF (reference sequence). CDR3 sequence: CATSRDTGMLFYEQYF. CDR3 in DNA: TGTGCCACCAGCAGGGATACGGGGATGTTATTCTACGAGCAGTACTTC.

This clonotype was detected only a few times. The chain employs TRBV9 and TRBJ2-1; 10 nucleotides agree with TRBD2. The trim removed 0 bases at V and 9 bases at J, leaving 12 bases unmatched. The length of the CDR3 is 17 residues. Looked up from germline, CDR1 is SGDLS and CDR2 is YYNGEE. The CDR3 region is CASSVGGSGGLRGEQFF. The DNA for the CDR3 is TGTGCCAGCAGCGTAGGGGGTAGCGGGGGGCTGCGAGGTGAGCAGTTCTTC.

This clonotype was found a few times. The J gene is TRBJ2-1, the V gene TRBV5-6; TRBD2 matches 9 bases. The CDR3 consists of 16 residues. V gave up 0 bases and J gave up 6 bases; unmatched junction bases: 7. Germline V gene sequence: CDR1 SGHDT, CDR2 YYEEEE. The CDR3 loop is CASSLVISGGSNEQFF. The CDR3, as DNA: TGTGCCAGCAGCTTGGTTATCAGCGGGGGGAGCAATGAGCAGTTCTTC.

This clonotype has a handful of counts. The chain has TRBV11-2 and TRBJ2-4, with TRBD2 matching 16 bases. This CDR3 has 19 amino acids. Germline-derived CDR1 and CDR2 are SGHAT and FQNNGV. V lost 6 bases and J lost 1; bases outside the gene matches: 9. CDR3 in DNA: TGTGCCAGCAGACCGGGACTAGCGGGGGGGCCGAGGGCCAAAAACATTCAGTACTTC. Protein product: CASRPGLAGGPRAKNIQYF.

CDR3 coding DNA: TGCGCCAGCAGCCAACGTAGCGGGGGGGCCCTCTACAATGAGCAGTTCTTC. This gives the protein CASSQRSGGALYNEQFF. The V call is TRBV4-1, the J call TRBJ2-1; TRBD2 matches at 11 bases. The CDR3 is made up of 17 amino acids. Trimming removed 2 bases from V and 3 bases from J; junction bases left unmatched: 6. Germline loops: CDR1 MGHRA, CDR2 YSYEKL.

The sample holds a few counts of this clonotype. Mismatch with germline at one junction end may stem from a read error. V and J are TRBV20-1 and TRBJ2-7, with no clear D. The germline CDR1 and CDR2 sequences are DFQATT and SNEGSKA (reference sequence). CDR3 length: 13 residues. CDR3 sequence: CSVRVHGAYEQYF. The CDR3, as DNA: TGCAGTGTTAGAGTTCACGGAGCCTACGAGCAGTACTTC.

This clonotype came up a few times. The chain carries TRBV29-1 and TRBJ2-7; 9 nucleotides line up with TRBD2. V gave up 6 bases and J gave up 5 bases; unmatched junction bases: 14. This CDR3 is built from 15 residues. Germline V gene sequence: CDR1 SQVTM, CDR2 ANQGSEA. The CDR3 sequence is CSVTLAGPSGDEQYF. In nucleotides, the CDR3 is TGCAGCGTGACGCTAGCGGGGCCGTCGGGGGACGAGCAGTACTTC.

The gene calls are TRBV25-1 and TRBJ1-6, with D maybe TRBD1 (5 bases). Trimming took off 7 bases at V and 7 bases at J, with 17 bases between the two ends. CDR1 MGHDK and CDR2 SYGVNS come from the germline V gene. The CDR3 is made up of 15 amino acids. The CDR3, as DNA: TGTGCCAGCATCCGACGGGGCCAGAGGAATTCACCCCTCCACTTT. Its protein product is CASIRRGQRNSPLHF.

The chain has TRBV10-2 and TRBJ2-3; D may be TRBD1 (6 bases). The V and J ends lost 4 bases and 6 bases respectively, with 11 bases between them. This CDR3 is 13 amino acids long. Germline V gene data show CDR1 as WSHSY and CDR2 as SAAADI. The CDR3 DNA follows: TGCGCCAGCAGTGTGGGGGCCCCGGATACGCAGTATTTT. As protein: CASSVGAPDTQYF.

The sample holds one count of this clonotype. The missing conserved phenylalanine or tryptophan at the end of this CDR3 makes a read error likely. Because the CDR3's place on the DNA is in doubt, the DNA is left out and the CDR3 is given as listed by TCRdb. This chain joins TRBV5-1 and TRBJ1-2; TRBD1, the D gene given by the table, was not confirmed from the DNA. Per germline, CDR1 SGHRS and CDR2 YFSETQ. The CDR3 has 14 amino acids, counting both end residues. The CDR3 spells CASSVTHGGQTATI.

V gene TRBV28 combines with J gene TRBJ2-3, with 10 bases aligning to TRBD1. The better agreement between TRBJ1-5 and the DNA end casts doubt on the J call. Germline V gives CDR1 MDHEN, CDR2 SYDVKM. This CDR3 has 13 residues. The CDR3 DNA reads as TGTGCCAGCAATCCCCAAGGGACAGGGGCCCAGCATTTT. It yields the protein CASNPQGTGAQHF.